One TCR beta chain is described in this entry. The antigen remains undetermined. The data were produced by immunoSEQ multiplex PCR, yet TCRdb's version contains in-frame clones alone and is incomplete. The table records 250,000 to 300,000 clones, 80% to 90% of them present only once. Treatment indicated: roughly 19 received Ad26.COV2.S at low or high dose, single or two shots; roughly five received placebo; per-sample allocation not given. Sampling was done on day 63 after the first vaccine or placebo injection. The data were taken from a study of Ad26.COV2.S vaccination and SARS-CoV-2 variants. Study results and caveats: Estimates derived from TCR breadth and depth analyses may have underestimated total T cell responses.

Germline V gene data show CDR1 as MNHEY and CDR2 as SMNVEV (reference sequence). The V and J ends lost 4 bases and 7 bases, in that order; junction bases with no gene match: 7. The CDR3 extends over 15 amino acids. The starting material was peripheral blood, obtained in a trial of Ad26.COV2.S vaccine versus placebo. The chain uses TRBV27 and TRBJ2-7; 13 bases are shared with TRBD2. This receptor was taken from a person aged 18-60 years who received the Ad26.COV2.S COVID-19 vaccine or a placebo. The CDR3 nucleotides read TGTGCCAGCAGTTGGGGGACTAGCGGGAAGGGAGAGCAGTACTTC. Encoded protein: CASSWGTSGKGEQYF.